A selection of T cell receptor beta chains follows, all from one sample in a study of cytomegalovirus exposure and HLA in healthy donors. The repertoire was sequenced with immunoSEQ multiplex PCR; TCRdb's copy has only in-frame clones and lacks some. The sample carries about 160,000 clones, roughly four fifths recorded once. The sample was PBMCs. The receptors shown here come from a woman aged 40 to 55 in good health and CMV-seronegative. The CDR3 runs from the conserved cysteine through the conserved F or W. A D gene is named only where the DNA matches it firmly. Clone size is not always given. Where it is, it says once, few, many or a class for expanded clones.

CDR3: CASSLSDRNQPQHF
DNA: TGTGCCAGCAGCTTAAGTGACAGAAATCAGCCCCAGCATTTT
J: TRBJ1-5
V: TRBV7-8
size: NA
D: NA

CDR3: CASSLGGAGYGYTF
DNA: TGTGCCAGCAGCCTCGGCGGGGCAGGCTATGGCTACACCTTC
J: TRBJ1-2
V: TRBV27
size: NA
D: NA

CDR3: CASSLSDRGNSPLHF
DNA: TGTGCCAGCAGCTTGAGTGACAGGGGGAATTCACCCCTCCACTTT
J: TRBJ1-6
V: TRBV5-8
size: NA
D: TRBD1

CDR3: CATPHIGGVTYNEQFF
DNA: TGTGCCACCCCCCATATTGGGGGGGTCACCTACAATGAGCAGTTCTTC
J: TRBJ2-1
V: TRBV15
size: NA
D: TRBD2

CDR3: CASRQGLTEAFF
DNA: TGTGCCAGCAGACAGGGGCTCACTGAAGCTTTCTTT
J: TRBJ1-1
V: TRBV6-5
size: NA
D: TRBD1

CDR3: CASSSRRTGGANQPQHF
DNA: TGTGCCAGCAGTTCCCGCCGGACAGGAGGTGCCAATCAGCCCCAGCATTTT
J: TRBJ1-5
V: TRBV28
size: few
D: TRBD1

CDR3: CASSRTGGQPQHF
DNA: TGCGCCAGCAGCCGGACAGGGGGTCAACCCCAGCATTTT
J: TRBJ1-5
V: TRBV4-1
size: NA
D: TRBD1

CDR3: CSVELRGGGTDTQYF
DNA: TGCAGCGTTGAATTGCGCGGGGGTGGCACAGATACGCAGTATTTT
J: TRBJ2-3
V: TRBV29-1
size: NA
D: TRBD2

CDR3: CASSYSPSAYEQYF
DNA: TGTGCCAGCAGTTATTCTCCTTCGGCCTACGAGCAGTACTTC
J: TRBJ2-7
V: TRBV6-9
size: NA
D: NA

CDR3: CASRGTGRTEAFF
DNA: TGCGCCAGCAGGGGGACAGGAAGGACTGAAGCTTTCTTT
J: TRBJ1-1
V: TRBV4-1
size: NA
D: TRBD1

CDR3: CATAGLAGGSGANVLTF
DNA: TGTGCCACCGCTGGACTAGCGGGGGGCTCTGGGGCCAACGTCCTGACTTTC
J: TRBJ2-6
V: TRBV19
size: NA
D: TRBD2

CDR3: CASSQEGLAGSREQFF
DNA: TGCGCCAGCAGCCAAGAAGGACTAGCGGGGTCCCGTGAGCAGTTCTTC
J: TRBJ2-1
V: TRBV4-1
size: NA
D: TRBD2

CDR3: CASSLSLVHEQFF
DNA: TGTGCCAGCAGCTTATCTTTAGTCCATGAGCAGTTCTTC
J: TRBJ2-1
V: TRBV7-3
size: NA
D: NA

CDR3: CASSEWVTGGSGTDTQYF
DNA: TGTGCCAGCAGTGAATGGGTGACAGGGGGCTCGGGCACAGATACGCAGTATTTT
J: TRBJ2-3
V: TRBV25-1
size: NA
D: TRBD1

CDR3: CASRGGQGNNEQFF
DNA: TGCGCCAGCAGAGGGGGACAGGGGAACAATGAGCAGTTCTTC
J: TRBJ2-1
V: TRBV10-2
size: NA
D: TRBD1

CDR3: CASSWRTGSSPGANVLTF
DNA: TGTGCCAGCAGCTGGAGGACAGGATCGTCCCCTGGGGCCAACGTCCTGACTTTC
J: TRBJ2-6
V: TRBV7-9
size: NA
D: TRBD1

CDR3: CASSLRGGGGIEQFF
DNA: TGTGCCAGCAGCCTCCGGGGCGGGGGGGGCATTGAGCAGTTCTTC
J: TRBJ2-1
V: TRBV7-3
size: NA
D: TRBD2

CDR3: CASRRTGVNTEAFF
DNA: TGTGCCAGCAGAAGGACAGGGGTGAACACTGAAGCTTTCTTT
J: TRBJ1-1
V: TRBV5-8
size: few
D: TRBD1

CDR3: CASSPPGTSAYNEQFF
DNA: TGTGCCAGCTCACCACCAGGGACTAGCGCTTACAATGAGCAGTTCTTC
J: TRBJ2-1
V: TRBV18
size: NA
D: TRBD2

CDR3: CATGRDSSYEQYF
DNA: TGCGCCACCGGAAGGGACAGCTCCTACGAGCAGTACTTC
J: TRBJ2-7
V: TRBV10-2
size: NA
D: TRBD1

CDR3: CASSLGSRQGAITLEAFF
DNA: TGTGCCAGCAGCTTAGGGTCCCGTCAGGGGGCAATCACTCTCGAAGCTTTCTTT
J: TRBJ1-1
V: TRBV7-9
size: few
D: TRBD1

CDR3: CASSQVGRGRGTDTQYF
DNA: TGCGCCAGCAGCCAAGTCGGGAGAGGTCGGGGGACAGATACGCAGTATTTT
J: TRBJ2-3
V: TRBV4-1
size: NA
D: NA

CDR3: CASSLGGRLAGLREQYF
DNA: TGTGCCAGCAGCTTGGGCGGTCGACTAGCGGGGCTTCGGGAGCAGTACTTC
J: TRBJ2-5
V: TRBV5-6
size: NA
D: TRBD2

CDR3: CASSLGRGHSPLHF
DNA: TGTGCCAGCAGCTTAGGCAGGGGGCACTCACCCCTCCACTTT
J: TRBJ1-6
V: TRBV7-9
size: once
D: TRBD1

CDR3: CASSRQLGEKLFF
DNA: TGTGCCAGCAGTCGACAGCTAGGGGAAAAACTGTTTTTT
J: TRBJ1-4
V: TRBV28
size: NA
D: NA

CDR3: CASSPPAGGLTDTQYF
DNA: TGTGCCAGCAGCCCGCCAGCGGGGGGGCTCACAGATACGCAGTATTTT
J: TRBJ2-3
V: TRBV7-9
size: many
D: TRBD2

CDR3: CARGTENTGELFF
DNA: TGTGCCAGAGGGACTGAAAACACCGGGGAGCTGTTTTTT
J: TRBJ2-2
V: TRBV2
size: NA
D: NA

CDR3: CASSLDTYNEQFF
DNA: TGCGCCAGCAGCTTGGACACCTACAATGAGCAGTTCTTC
J: TRBJ2-1
V: TRBV5-1
size: NA
D: NA

CDR3: CASSAQGMNTEAFF
DNA: TGTGCCAGCAGTGCACAGGGGATGAACACTGAAGCTTTCTTT
J: TRBJ1-1
V: TRBV2
size: once
D: TRBD1

CDR3: CASRPDRGRVGTQYF
DNA: TGTGCCAGCAGACCGGACAGGGGGCGGGTTGGGACCCAGTACTTC
J: TRBJ2-5
V: TRBV5-4
size: NA
D: TRBD1

CDR3: CASSESPRSYNQPQHF
DNA: TGTGCCAGCAGTGAATCGCCACGGAGTTACAATCAGCCCCAGCATTTT
J: TRBJ1-5
V: TRBV6-1
size: NA
D: NA

CDR3: CASSTGTGGSNQPQHF
DNA: TGTGCCAGCAGCACAGGGACAGGGGGCAGCAATCAGCCCCAGCACTTT
J: TRBJ1-5
V: TRBV5-8
size: NA
D: TRBD1

CDR3: CASSLTGSGSNQPQHF
DNA: TGTGCCAGCAGCCTCACAGGGTCCGGTAGCAATCAGCCCCAGCATTTT
J: TRBJ1-5
V: TRBV4-2
size: NA
D: NA

CDR3: CASSDRGNQPQHF
DNA: TGTGCCAGCAGCGACAGGGGGAATCAGCCCCAGCATTTT
J: TRBJ1-5
V: TRBV7-8
size: NA
D: TRBD1

CDR3: CASSGGDRTTEAFF
DNA: TGTGCCAGCAGCGGAGGGGACAGAACCACTGAAGCTTTCTTT
J: TRBJ1-1
V: TRBV7-5
size: NA
D: NA

CDR3: CATSVQGTYGYTF
DNA: TGTGCCACCAGTGTGCAGGGTACCTATGGCTACACCTTC
J: TRBJ1-2
V: TRBV15
size: NA
D: NA

CDR3: CASSDSNTIYF
DNA: TGTGCCAGCAGTGATTCTAACACCATATATTTT
J: TRBJ1-3
V: TRBV6-1
size: few
D: NA

CDR3: CASSLQANPSYEQYF
DNA: TGCGCCAGCAGTCTACAGGCAAATCCTAGCTACGAGCAGTACTTC
J: TRBJ2-7
V: TRBV5-1
size: few
D: NA

CDR3: CASAPGNMNTEAFF
DNA: TGTGCCAGCGCGCCGGGGAACATGAACACTGAAGCTTTCTTT
J: TRBJ1-1
V: TRBV6-5
size: NA
D: NA

CDR3: CASRDSGTRDREQYF
DNA: TGTGCCAGCAGGGATAGCGGGACAAGGGACCGCGAGCAGTACTTC
J: TRBJ2-7
V: TRBV6-6
size: NA
D: TRBD2

CDR3: CASQTGEGPQHF
DNA: TGTGCCAGCCAGACAGGGGAAGGGCCCCAGCATTTT
J: TRBJ1-5
V: TRBV28
size: few
D: TRBD1

CDR3: CASSGGGIRLNF
DNA: TGTGCCAGCAGCGGGGGGGGTATAAGGCTGAACTTC
J: TRBJ2-7
V: TRBV9
size: NA
D: TRBD2

CDR3: CASSLAPTGGTEAFF
DNA: TGTGCCAGCTCACTCGCCCCCACAGGGGGCACTGAAGCTTTCTTT
J: TRBJ1-1
V: TRBV18
size: NA
D: TRBD1

CDR3: CASSKIAETYEQYF
DNA: TGTGCCAGCAGTAAGATCGCGGAGACCTACGAGCAGTACTTC
J: TRBJ2-7
V: TRBV6-1
size: NA
D: NA

CDR3: CASRRNSGSSYNEQFF
DNA: TGCGCCAGCAGGAGAAATAGCGGTAGCTCCTACAATGAGCAGTTCTTC
J: TRBJ2-1
V: TRBV5-1
size: once
D: NA

CDR3: CASSIGGRPYEQYF
DNA: TGTGCCAGTAGTATAGGAGGGAGGCCCTACGAGCAGTACTTC
J: TRBJ2-7
V: TRBV19
size: NA
D: NA

CDR3: CASSSGQPSEQFF
DNA: TGTGCCAGCAGCTCGGGACAGCCAAGTGAGCAGTTCTTC
J: TRBJ2-1
V: TRBV7-3
size: once
D: TRBD1

CDR3: CASSPRGPTGFF
DNA: TGCGCCAGCAGCCCTAGGGGCCCTACCGGCTTCTTC
J: TRBJ2-1
V: TRBV5-1
size: NA
D: NA

CDR3: CASSVRDNEQFF
DNA: TGTGCCAGCAGTGTGAGAGACAATGAGCAGTTCTTC
J: TRBJ2-1
V: TRBV2
size: NA
D: NA

CDR3: CTSSQDEDGYTF
DNA: TGCACCAGCAGCCAAGATGAGGATGGCTACACCTTC
J: TRBJ1-2
V: TRBV1
size: NA
D: NA

CDR3: CASSTRDRAYEQYF
DNA: TGTGCCAGTAGTACCCGAGACAGGGCTTACGAGCAGTACTTC
J: TRBJ2-7
V: TRBV19
size: NA
D: TRBD1

CDR3: CASSERRDGGYTF
DNA: TGTGCCAGCAGTGAGCGCAGGGATGGTGGCTACACCTTC
J: TRBJ1-2
V: TRBV6-4
size: NA
D: NA

CDR3: CASSLTGSDTQYF
DNA: TGCGCCAGCAGTTTAACAGGGTCAGATACGCAGTATTTT
J: TRBJ2-3
V: TRBV10-1
size: few
D: NA

CDR3: CASSPGEGSGGMDTQYF
DNA: TGTGCCAGCAGCCCTGGCGAAGGGAGCGGGGGTATGGATACGCAGTATTTT
J: TRBJ2-3
V: TRBV7-9
size: NA
D: TRBD2

CDR3: CASSMGGGRSYEQYF
DNA: TGTGCCAGCAGCATGGGGGGGGGACGCTCCTACGAGCAGTACTTC
J: TRBJ2-7
V: TRBV9
size: NA
D: TRBD2

CDR3: CASSTGTSLYNEQFF
DNA: TGTGCCAGCAGTACCGGGACTAGCCTATACAATGAGCAGTTCTTC
J: TRBJ2-1
V: TRBV6-1
size: NA
D: TRBD2

CDR3: CASSLAGSTDTQYF
DNA: TGTGCCAGCAGTCTGGCGGGAAGCACAGATACGCAGTATTTT
J: TRBJ2-3
V: TRBV2
size: NA
D: NA

CDR3: CASRPGGGYEQYF
DNA: TGCGCCAGCAGACCAGGGGGCGGCTACGAGCAGTACTTC
J: TRBJ2-7
V: TRBV5-1
size: NA
D: TRBD1

CDR3: CASYDRMNTEAFF
DNA: TGCGCCAGCTATGACAGGATGAACACTGAAGCTTTCTTT
J: TRBJ1-1
V: TRBV5-1
size: once
D: NA